Sequencing of this T cell receptor beta chain was carried out in a study of T-cell memory formation after mild COVID-19. This clonotype came up many times. The target antigen is unknown. Barcoded TCR alpha and TCR beta cDNA libraries with UMIs came from 5'RACE using constant-segment primers. TCRdb redid the calling of the 5' RACE reads with MiXCR, one entry per CDR3 protein. Altogether 350,000 to 450,000 distinct CDR3 sequences are present, 20% to 25% being singletons, with the ten largest covering 7% to 9.5%. General study findings and limits: Clones which contracted sat mainly in CM and EM if CD4+, and in EMRA if CD8+. CD4+ bias marked clones expanding day 15 to 37, unlike balanced contracting clones. There were some responding clones in pre-infection memory, which suggested that cross-reactive memory had joined.

The germline V and J ends were trimmed by 4 bases and 3 bases, with 12 bases remaining between them. CDR1 is SEHNR and CDR2 is FQNEAQ in the germline V gene (reference sequence). This CDR3 comprises 14 residues. J is TRBJ2-5 and V is TRBV7-9; the D call may be TRBD1 or TRBD2 (5 bases each). Material for sequencing was PBMCs or a T cell subset sorted from them (not recorded which). This clonotype was sampled from an adult woman who had mild COVID-19 (a few samples of this study predate the infection). Cell type and time point are not known. DNA for the CDR3: TGTGCCAGCAGCTCGGGACCCCCGGAAGAGACCCAGTACTTC. Translation: CASSSGPPEETQYF.